Below, 8 T cell receptor beta chains from the same sample are listed, as sequenced in a study of PD-L1 blockade in urothelial cancer. Assay: immunoSEQ multiplex PCR; the TCRdb copy retains only in-frame clones and omits some. This table has tens of thousands of clones, around four fifths appearing once. The sample's time point: pretreatment peripheral blood. Sequences were derived from PBMCs, sampled around atezolizumab (anti-PD-L1) treatment. These receptors all stem from a man aged 35 to 55 with urothelial cancer.

This clone is labeled as medium-sized (0.01 to 0.1%). The J gene is TRBJ1-1, the V gene TRBV7-8; D is unresolved. The CDR3 length is 15 residues. V was pared by 2 bases and J by 1 base, with 11 bases between. Per germline, CDR1 SGHVS and CDR2 FQNEAQ. The CDR3 sequence: CASSLSAGGNTEAFF. The CDR3 DNA reads as TGTGCCAGCAGCTTATCGGCGGGAGGGAACACTGAAGCTTTCTTT.

The chain employs TRBV27 and TRBJ2-1; TRBD2 aligns across 12 bases. CDR1 and CDR2 from the germline V gene are MNHEY and SMNVEV (reference sequence). V lost 7 bases and J lost 10; bases outside the gene matches: 11. The CDR3 has 15 amino acids. The CDR3 here is CASMVTSGSFWEQFF. The CDR3 coding sequence is TGTGCCAGCATGGTGACTAGCGGGAGTTTTTGGGAGCAGTTCTTC.

V gene TRBV28 combines with J gene TRBJ2-1, with 7 bases that match TRBD2. The V segment lost 9 bases and the J segment 1 base; nucleotides outside the gene matches: 9. This CDR3 spans 15 amino acids. Germline V gene lookup returns CDR1 MDHEN and CDR2 SYDVKM. The CDR3: CASKSGRLSYNEQFF. The CDR3 DNA reads as TGTGCCAGTAAATCCGGGAGGCTATCCTACAATGAGCAGTTCTTC. Supplemented by reference TRBV28 and TRBJ2-1, the full variable domain reads DVKVTQSSRYLVKRTGEKVFLECVQDMDHENMFWYRQDPGLGLRLIYFSYDVKMKEKGDIPEGYSVSREKKERFSLILESASTNQTSMYLCASKSGRLSYNEQFFGPGTRLTVL.

The gene calls are TRBV29-1 and TRBJ1-2; D might be TRBD1 (5 bases). Germline assignment: CDR1 SQVTM and CDR2 ANQGSEA. The CDR3 covers 15 residues. V shed 6 bases and J shed 5 bases, with 22 bases lying between them. CDR3 sequence: CSVTPGEMNAYGYTF. In nucleotides, the CDR3 is TGCAGCGTGACCCCGGGGGAAATGAACGCTTATGGCTACACCTTC.

DNA for the CDR3: TGCAGCGTTGAAACGGTCACAGATACGCAGTATTTT. The encoded protein is CSVETVTDTQYF. This chain uses TRBV29-1 with TRBJ2-3; D gene uncertain. CDR1 and CDR2 from the germline V gene are SQVTM and ANQGSEA. V shed 2 bases and J shed 2 bases, with 5 bases lying between them. This CDR3 contains 12 residues.

The chain recombines TRBV4-1 with TRBJ1-1; 9 bases map to TRBD1. V dropped 5 bases and J dropped 10; count of bases not matched to a gene: 11. Germline CDR1 MGHRA, CDR2 YSYEKL. This CDR3 spans 14 amino acids. The CDR3 protein is CASSAPGQGIGAFF. The DNA of the CDR3 is TGCGCCAGCAGCGCCCCGGGACAGGGAATTGGAGCTTTCTTT.

The chain recombines TRBV9 with TRBJ2-7; D is unresolved. The germline V gene has CDR1 SGDLS and CDR2 YYNGEE. The V end was cut by 4 bases, the J end by 0 bases, with 8 bases between. The CDR3 is made up of 13 amino acids. The CDR3 DNA reads as TGTGCCAGCAGCCCTAGTAACTCCTACGAGCAGTACTTC. Translated: CASSPSNSYEQYF.

V is TRBV5-1 and J is TRBJ2-1; 7 bases agree with TRBD2. The CDR3 sequence is 15 residues long. The V segment lost 3 bases and the J segment 0 bases; nucleotides outside the gene matches: 3. In germline, CDR1 is SGHRS, CDR2 YFSETQ. CDR3 loop: CASSSLAGSYNEQFF. The DNA for the CDR3 is TGCGCCAGCAGCTCCTTAGCGGGCTCCTACAATGAGCAGTTCTTC.